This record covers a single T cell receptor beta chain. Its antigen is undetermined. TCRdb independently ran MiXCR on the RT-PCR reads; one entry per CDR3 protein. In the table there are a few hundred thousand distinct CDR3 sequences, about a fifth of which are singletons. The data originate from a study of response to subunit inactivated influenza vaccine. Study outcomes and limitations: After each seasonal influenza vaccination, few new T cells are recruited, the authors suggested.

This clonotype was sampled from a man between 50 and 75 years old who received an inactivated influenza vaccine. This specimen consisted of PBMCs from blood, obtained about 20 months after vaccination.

CDR3 nucleotides: TGTGCCAGCACCCCTAGCGGACTAAACACCGGGGAGCTGTTTTTT. This gives the protein CASTPSGLNTGELFF. The rearrangement uses TRBV3-1 and TRBJ2-2; 7 bases line up with TRBD2. The junction had 7 bases not matched to a gene; V was cut back by 7 bases and J by 2 bases. Per the germline V gene, CDR1 is LGHDT and CDR2 is YNNKEL (reference sequence). The CDR3 covers 15 residues.